What follows are 16 T cell receptor beta chains derived from one specimen sequenced in a study of blood T cells in healthy people across ages. Primers used in a second PCR of about 6 to 12 cycles were a sample-barcoded 5' primer and a J-beta primer mix. MiXCR, run by TCRdb on the 5' RACE reads, gives a single entry per CDR3 protein. The sample contains roughly 800,000 distinct CDR3 sequences, less than 70% of which appear only once. The sequencing sample was made of blood. Receptors were obtained from an elderly man in good health.

Turning to this clonotype: A much more abundant neighbour one base away suggests this may be a read error. The rearrangement uses TRBV5-5 and TRBJ2-7; D is perhaps TRBD2 (5 bases). Trimming left V 4 bases short and J 3 bases short, with 8 bases between. In germline, CDR1 is SGHKS, CDR2 YYEKEE (reference sequence). CDR3 length equals 12 residues. As DNA, the CDR3 is TGTGCCAGCAGCACGGGGATCTACGAGCAGTACTTC. Protein product: CASSTGIYEQYF.

The chain carries TRBV20-1 and TRBJ2-1, with 13 positions matching TRBD2. The length of the CDR3 is 16 residues. CDR1 is DFQATT, CDR2 SNEGSKA, per germline (reference sequence). V trimming: 3 bases; J trimming: 7 bases; junction bases outside the gene matches: 9. For the CDR3, the DNA is TGCAGTGCTAGCTCGACTAGCGGGAGGTCGGGGAATGAGCAGTTCTTC. It yields the protein CSASSTSGRSGNEQFF.

The chain couples TRBV20-1 to TRBJ2-2, with 11 bases fitting TRBD2. Per the germline V gene, CDR1 is DFQATT and CDR2 is SNEGSKA (reference sequence). The V gene end was trimmed by 2 bases and the J gene end by 4 bases; junction bases not matched to a gene: 9. There are 17 residues in the CDR3. CDR3: CSARRLAGGLGTGELFF. The CDR3 nucleotides are TGCAGTGCTAGACGTCTAGCGGGAGGTTTGGGCACCGGGGAGCTGTTTTTT.

The rearrangement joins TRBV20-1 to TRBJ2-7, with a possible D match to TRBD1 (6 bases). Germline CDR1 is DFQATT and CDR2 is SNEGSKA (reference sequence). V lost 7 bases and J lost 3, with 10 bases in between. This CDR3 is 11 amino acids long. The CDR3 DNA is TGCAGTGGACAGGCCTACTACGAGCAGTACTTC. Its protein product is CSGQAYYEQYF.

The V and J genes are TRBV28 and TRBJ2-7; 10 positions agree with TRBD1. Germline V CDR1 and CDR2: MDHEN, SYDVKM. V lost 5 bases to trimming and J lost 1 base; unmatched junction nucleotides: 8. The CDR3 has 16 residues. CDR3 sequence reads: CASSPSGTGDSYEQYF. The CDR3 coding sequence is TGTGCCAGCAGTCCATCCGGGACAGGGGATTCCTACGAGCAGTACTTC.

This clonotype came up many times. The rearrangement links TRBV29-1 to TRBJ2-7, with a possible D match to TRBD1 (6 bases). V shed 1 base and J shed 0 bases, with 16 bases lying between them. The CDR3 has 16 amino acids. Germline assignment: CDR1 SQVTM and CDR2 ANQGSEA. For the CDR3, the DNA is TGCAGCGTTGAAGGGGTAGCCAGGGGATCCTCCTACGAGCAGTACTTC. Its protein is CSVEGVARGSSYEQYF.

The J gene is TRBJ1-6, the V gene TRBV3-1; the D gene is possibly TRBD1 (6 bases). This CDR3 is 15 amino acids long. V shed 3 bases and J shed 8 bases, with 14 bases lying between them. Germline CDR1 is LGHDT and CDR2 is YNNKEL (reference sequence). The CDR3 region is CASSQTGQGYSPLHF. The CDR3 DNA follows: TGTGCCAGCAGCCAGACGGGGCAGGGGTATTCACCCCTCCACTTT.

The chain combines TRBV7-3 with TRBJ1-2; a weak D match, TRBD1 (6 bases). The CDR3 is made up of 13 amino acids. Trimming stripped 5 bases from V and 6 bases from J, with 13 bases between. Per germline, CDR1 SGHTA and CDR2 FQGTGA. The CDR3 DNA follows: TGTGCCAGCAGCCCGGGGGGGGCGAATGGCTACACCTTC. Residues: CASSPGGANGYTF.

This clonotype has more than one count but fewer than ten. The CDR3: CSVDTSGNYGYTF. CDR3 nucleotides: TGCAGCGTTGACACCAGCGGTAACTATGGCTACACCTTC. This chain connects TRBV29-1 to TRBJ1-2; D not resolved. Trimming took off 3 bases at V and 1 base at J, with 9 bases between the two ends. The germline CDR1 and CDR2 sequences are SQVTM and ANQGSEA. This CDR3 is 13 amino acids long.

The V and J genes are TRBV6-1 and TRBJ2-1, with 10 nucleotides matching TRBD2. The CDR3 contains 16 residues. The germline V gene has CDR1 MNHNS and CDR2 SASEGT. Losses at the gene ends were 5 bases for V and 8 bases for J; bases not matched to a gene: 12. CDR3 bases: TGTGCCAGCAGTCGAGTATTCTCTCTAGCGGGGGATGAGCAGTTCTTC. Translated: CASSRVFSLAGDEQFF.

The chain couples TRBV3-1 to TRBJ2-2, with 7 bases identical to TRBD1. CDR3 length: 15 amino acids. With 4 bases clipped from V and 1 base from J, the junction kept 3 bases outside the gene matches. Germline CDR1 and CDR2: LGHDT and YNNKEL (reference sequence). For the CDR3, the DNA is TGTGCCAGCAGCCCACGGACAGGGAACACCGGGGAGCTGTTTTTT. Translating gives CASSPRTGNTGELFF.

V usage is TRBV12-3 or TRBV12-4 and J usage is TRBJ2-7, with 11 bases identical to TRBD2. The V segment lost 6 bases and the J segment 4 bases; nucleotides outside the gene matches: 11. The CDR3 sequence is 16 residues long. The CDR3 bases are TGTGCCAGCAGCCCGGGACTAGCGGAGGGGAGATACGAGCAGTACTTC. This translates into CASSPGLAEGRYEQYF.

In the case of this clonotype: A read error may produce the germline difference seen at one junction end. The J gene is TRBJ2-7, the V gene TRBV27, with TRBD1 identical over 10 bases. The germline V gene has CDR1 MNHEY and CDR2 SMNVEV (reference sequence). The CDR3 is made up of 14 amino acids. The CDR3 DNA is TGCGCCAGCCGCCGGACAGGGGGCTCCTACGAGCAGTACTTC. It specifies CASRRTGGSYEQYF.

The gene calls are TRBV25-1 and TRBJ2-5, with D unclear. Germline CDR1 reads MGHDK; CDR2 reads SYGVNS. The CDR3 sequence is 12 residues long. V was clipped by 3 bases and J by 4 bases, with 6 bases between them. The DNA for the CDR3 is TGTGCCAGCAGTGATTTAGGAGAGACCCAGTACTTC. It encodes CASSDLGETQYF.

The chain joins TRBV7-2 to TRBJ2-3; D remains ambiguous. V was trimmed by 1 base and J by 2 bases, leaving 4 bases between them. The CDR3 sequence is 13 residues long. Germline V CDR1 and CDR2: SGHTA, FQGNSA. The CDR3 protein is CASSLEYTDTQYF. The CDR3 DNA is TGTGCCAGCAGCTTAGAATACACAGATACGCAGTATTTT.

The rearrangement links TRBV7-9 to TRBJ1-1, with D maybe TRBD1 (5 bases). Trimming pared 3 bases from V and 7 bases from J, leaving 9 bases between. CDR1 and CDR2 (germline): SEHNR, FQNEAQ (reference sequence). The CDR3 runs to 12 residues. CDR3 in DNA: TGTGCCAGCAGCTTTGGGACGGATGAAGCTTTCTTT. Translation: CASSFGTDEAFF.